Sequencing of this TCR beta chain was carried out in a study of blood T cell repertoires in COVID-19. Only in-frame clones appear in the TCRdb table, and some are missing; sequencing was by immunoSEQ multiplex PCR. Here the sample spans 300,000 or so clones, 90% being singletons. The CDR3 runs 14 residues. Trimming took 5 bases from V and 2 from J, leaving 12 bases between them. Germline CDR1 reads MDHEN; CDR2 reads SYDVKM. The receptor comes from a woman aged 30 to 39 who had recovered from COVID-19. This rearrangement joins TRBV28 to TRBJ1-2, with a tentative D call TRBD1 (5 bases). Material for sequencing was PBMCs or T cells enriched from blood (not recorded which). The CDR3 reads CASSKTAKNYGYTF. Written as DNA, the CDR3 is TGTGCCAGCAGTAAGACAGCGAAGAACTATGGCTACACCTTC.